The rows below give T cell receptor beta chains drawn from one sample of a study. One entry per CDR3 protein results from TCRdb running MiXCR on the RT-PCR reads. The data show fewer than 800,000 distinct CDR3 sequences, 13% to 15% seen once. The sequenced sample consisted of memory CD4+ T cells from blood. These TCRs come from a female donor in good health, serving as a healthy control. Both conserved end residues are part of each CDR3. A D gene is named only where the DNA matches it firmly. The size field is filled for only some rows; it gives once, few, many or a size class.

CDR3nt: TGTGCCATAGGGGGCGGGAGGGCCGTGGAGACCCAGTACTTC; CDR3aa: CAIGGGRAVETQYF; abundance: -; d_gene: TRBD2; v_gene: TRBV28; j_gene: TRBJ2-5
CDR3nt: TGTGCCAGCAGTGAACGGGGGGGGGGCACTGAAGCTTTCTTT; CDR3aa: CASSERGGGTEAFF; abundance: once; d_gene: -; v_gene: TRBV6-1; j_gene: TRBJ1-1
CDR3nt: TGCAGCGTCCCGACAGGGAAGAACACTGAAGCTTTCTTT; CDR3aa: CSVPTGKNTEAFF; abundance: many; d_gene: TRBD1; v_gene: TRBV29-1; j_gene: TRBJ1-1
CDR3nt: TGTGCCAGCAGCTTCAGGAGCTCTGGAAACACCATATATTTT; CDR3aa: CASSFRSSGNTIYF; abundance: few; d_gene: -; v_gene: TRBV7-2; j_gene: TRBJ1-3
CDR3nt: TGCAGTGCTATTGGAGACAGCGGAGACTACGAGCAGTACTTC; CDR3aa: CSAIGDSGDYEQYF; abundance: -; d_gene: -; v_gene: TRBV20-1; j_gene: TRBJ2-7
CDR3nt: TGCAGTGCTAGACCAGGGGCAGATACGCAGTATTTT; CDR3aa: CSARPGADTQYF; abundance: -; d_gene: -; v_gene: TRBV20-1; j_gene: TRBJ2-3
CDR3nt: TGTGCCAGCAGTTTGGAGCAGGTACCTGAGCAGTTCTTC; CDR3aa: CASSLEQVPEQFF; abundance: few; d_gene: -; v_gene: TRBV12-3/TRBV12-4; j_gene: TRBJ2-1
CDR3nt: TGCAGTGCACCCTCCGGGCCAACTGAAGCTTTCTTT; CDR3aa: CSAPSGPTEAFF; abundance: -; d_gene: -; v_gene: TRBV20-1; j_gene: TRBJ1-1
CDR3nt: TGTGCCAGCAGGGGGGACAGAGAGAACACTGAAGCTTTCTTT; CDR3aa: CASRGDRENTEAFF; abundance: few; d_gene: TRBD1; v_gene: TRBV28; j_gene: TRBJ1-1
CDR3nt: TGTGCCAGCAGCGCCGAGAGCGGGGGTACGCAGTATTTT; CDR3aa: CASSAESGGTQYF; abundance: -; d_gene: TRBD2; v_gene: TRBV11-3; j_gene: TRBJ2-3
CDR3nt: TGTGCCAGCAGCTTCGGTATCGGAAAGAACACTGAAGCTTTCTTT; CDR3aa: CASSFGIGKNTEAFF; abundance: few; d_gene: -; v_gene: TRBV7-9; j_gene: TRBJ1-1
CDR3nt: TGCAGTGCTAGATCGGACAGGGGGCGTCAAGGCTACACCTTC; CDR3aa: CSARSDRGRQGYTF; abundance: many; d_gene: TRBD1; v_gene: TRBV20-1; j_gene: TRBJ1-2
CDR3nt: TGTGCCAGCAGCTTAGTGACCGGCGATCAGCCCCAGCATTTT; CDR3aa: CASSLVTGDQPQHF; abundance: -; d_gene: -; v_gene: TRBV7-2; j_gene: TRBJ1-5
CDR3nt: TGTGCCTGGAGTGAGCAGGAGACCCAGTACTTC; CDR3aa: CAWSEQETQYF; abundance: -; d_gene: -; v_gene: TRBV30; j_gene: TRBJ2-5
CDR3nt: TGCAGTGCTGCCTCGGTACAGGGGGCCAGTGAGCAGTTCTTC; CDR3aa: CSAASVQGASEQFF; abundance: -; d_gene: TRBD1; v_gene: TRBV20-1; j_gene: TRBJ2-1
CDR3nt: TGTGCCAGCAGTCCTGGTGGGACATACTCCGAGCAGTACTTC; CDR3aa: CASSPGGTYSEQYF; abundance: many; d_gene: -; v_gene: TRBV12-3/TRBV12-4; j_gene: TRBJ2-7
CDR3nt: TGTGCCACCAGTGCGTACAGCGCAGAGACCCAGTACTTC; CDR3aa: CATSAYSAETQYF; abundance: -; d_gene: -; v_gene: TRBV24-1; j_gene: TRBJ2-5
CDR3nt: TGCGCCAGCAGCCCGTGGACTAGCGGGAGACTTCGAGAGCAGTTCTTC; CDR3aa: CASSPWTSGRLREQFF; abundance: -; d_gene: TRBD2; v_gene: TRBV4-1; j_gene: TRBJ2-1
CDR3nt: TGCAGTGCGCGGAAACCGGGACAGGGGGCGAATGAGCAGTTCTTC; CDR3aa: CSARKPGQGANEQFF; abundance: -; d_gene: TRBD1; v_gene: TRBV20-1; j_gene: TRBJ2-1
CDR3nt: TGCGCCAGCAGCTTGGGGCAGGGGATTACGGGGGAGCAGTACTTC; CDR3aa: CASSLGQGITGEQYF; abundance: -; d_gene: -; v_gene: TRBV5-1; j_gene: TRBJ2-7
CDR3nt: TGTGCCAGCATGAGGACAGGGGGTGAAAAACTGTTTTTT; CDR3aa: CASMRTGGEKLFF; abundance: -; d_gene: TRBD1; v_gene: TRBV2; j_gene: TRBJ1-4
CDR3nt: TGCGCCAGCAGCCCTACTGGAGGGGAAGAGACCCAGTACTTC; CDR3aa: CASSPTGGEETQYF; abundance: -; d_gene: -; v_gene: TRBV5-1; j_gene: TRBJ2-5